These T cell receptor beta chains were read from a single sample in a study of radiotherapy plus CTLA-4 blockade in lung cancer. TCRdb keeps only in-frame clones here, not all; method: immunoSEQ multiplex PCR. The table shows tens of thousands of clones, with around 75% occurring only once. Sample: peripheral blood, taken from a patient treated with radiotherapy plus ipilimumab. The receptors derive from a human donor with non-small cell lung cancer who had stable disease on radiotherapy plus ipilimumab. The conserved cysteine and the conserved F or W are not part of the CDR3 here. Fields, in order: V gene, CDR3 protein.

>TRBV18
ASSSGERRLSGNTIY
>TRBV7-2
ASSWQGTATNEKLF
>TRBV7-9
ASSPHGGQGAYNEQF
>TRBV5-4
ASSLAGTQNTEAF
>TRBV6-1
ASSDWTGGVSDTQY
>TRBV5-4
ASSPTTGRSGELF
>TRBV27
ASSTGQAKNIQY
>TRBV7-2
ASSLNRDRGRETQY
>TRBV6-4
ASSDIGQGKSPLH
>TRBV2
ASRGTSGGLGQY
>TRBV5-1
ASSPGTGIGAQY
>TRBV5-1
ASSFTDSNYGYT
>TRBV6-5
ASSYFDRVNEQY
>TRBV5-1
ASSLAGGLDTEAF
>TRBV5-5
ASSLVSGPSYGYT
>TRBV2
ASNTGGLITDTQY
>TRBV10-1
ASSESGLLGTQY
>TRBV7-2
ASSLKPGESYEQY
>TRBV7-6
ASSLGTSGVKY
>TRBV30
AWSVFPAAGDEQY
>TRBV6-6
ASRSDRAYNSPLH
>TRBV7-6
ASSSQPSTEAF
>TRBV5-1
ASSQGTANEKLF
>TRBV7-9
ASSPGGTGERGSPLH
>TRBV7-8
ASSSRLASGGHPGANVLT
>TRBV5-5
ASSLGTGGPNSPLH
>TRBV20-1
SARGGGEAF
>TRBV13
ASSPDGRVTDTQY
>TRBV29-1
RGQLGDTQY
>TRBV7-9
ASSSTMGATTGELF
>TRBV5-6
ASSTGQAGLQTQY
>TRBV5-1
ASSLVQGPYEQY
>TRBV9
ASSATDSSNTEAF
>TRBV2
ASSGQGRLDGYT
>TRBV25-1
ASSEYKTSQETQY
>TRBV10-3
AITDRGNTAYGYT
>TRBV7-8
ASSLLGWRGTEQY
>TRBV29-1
SVGRSSYEQY
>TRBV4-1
ASSQGRSEQETQY
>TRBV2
ASKSLAGAKETQY
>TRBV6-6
ASRRASEDTEAF
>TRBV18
ASSAGENTEAF
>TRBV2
ASSARLDSSIQPQH
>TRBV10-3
AIRGDRGFTGELF
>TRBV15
ATSWSPTYEQY
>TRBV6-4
ASSRGATGDTEAF
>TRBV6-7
ASSTGTEKIYGYT
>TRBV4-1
ASSQVRGGPNTGELF
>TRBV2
ASSDSRDYGYT
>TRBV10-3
AISESESNQPQH
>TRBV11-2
ASRGLAGIFHEQY
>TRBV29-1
SAGASGGSYNEQF